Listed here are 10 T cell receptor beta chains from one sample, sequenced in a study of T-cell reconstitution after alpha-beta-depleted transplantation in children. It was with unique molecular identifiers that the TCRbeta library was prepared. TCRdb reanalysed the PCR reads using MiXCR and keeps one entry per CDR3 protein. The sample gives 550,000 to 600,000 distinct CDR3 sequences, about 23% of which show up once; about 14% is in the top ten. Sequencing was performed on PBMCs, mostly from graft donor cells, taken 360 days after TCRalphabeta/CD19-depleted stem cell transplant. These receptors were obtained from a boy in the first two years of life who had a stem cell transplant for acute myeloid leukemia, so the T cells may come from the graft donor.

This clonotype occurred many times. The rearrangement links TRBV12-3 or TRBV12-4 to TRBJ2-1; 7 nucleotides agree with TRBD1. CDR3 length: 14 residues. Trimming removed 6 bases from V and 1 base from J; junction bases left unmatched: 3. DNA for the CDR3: TGTGCCAGCAGCAGACAGGGATCCTACAATGAGCAGTTCTTC. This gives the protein CASSRQGSYNEQFF.

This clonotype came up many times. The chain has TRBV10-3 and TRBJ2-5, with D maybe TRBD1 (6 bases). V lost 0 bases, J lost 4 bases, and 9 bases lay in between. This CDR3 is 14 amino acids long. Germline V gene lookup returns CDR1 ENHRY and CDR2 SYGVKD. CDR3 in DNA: TGTGCCATCAGTGAGTCGGAAGGGGGAGAGACCCAGTACTTC. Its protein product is CAISESEGGETQYF.

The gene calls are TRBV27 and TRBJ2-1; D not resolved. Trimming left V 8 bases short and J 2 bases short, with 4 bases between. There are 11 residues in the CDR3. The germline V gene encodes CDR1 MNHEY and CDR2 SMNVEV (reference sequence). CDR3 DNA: TGTGCCAGCGGGGCCTACAATGAGCAGTTCTTC. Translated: CASGAYNEQFF.

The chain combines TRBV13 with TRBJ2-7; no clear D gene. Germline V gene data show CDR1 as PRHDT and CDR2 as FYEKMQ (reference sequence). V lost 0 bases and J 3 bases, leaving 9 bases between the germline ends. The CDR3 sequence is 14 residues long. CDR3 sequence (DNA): TGTGCCAGCAGCTTAGGGGGTGTATACTACGAGCAGTACTTC. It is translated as CASSLGGVYYEQYF.

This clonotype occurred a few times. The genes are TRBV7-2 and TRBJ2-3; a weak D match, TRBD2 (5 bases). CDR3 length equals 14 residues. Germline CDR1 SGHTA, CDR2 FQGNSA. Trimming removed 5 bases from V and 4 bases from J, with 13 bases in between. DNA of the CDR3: TGTGCCAGCAGCGTCGATCGAGGGCCAGATACGCAGTATTTT. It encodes CASSVDRGPDTQYF. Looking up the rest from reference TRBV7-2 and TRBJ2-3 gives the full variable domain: GAGVSQSPSNKVTEKGKDVELRCDPISGHTALYWYRQSLGQGLEFLIYFQGNSAPDKSGLPSDRFSAERTGGSVSTLTIQRTQQEDSAVYLCASSVDRGPDTQYFGPGTRLTVL.

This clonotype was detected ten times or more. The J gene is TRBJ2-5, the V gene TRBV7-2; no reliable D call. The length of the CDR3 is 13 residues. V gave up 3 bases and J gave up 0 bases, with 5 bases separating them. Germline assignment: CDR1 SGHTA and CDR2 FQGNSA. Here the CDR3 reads CASSFENQETQYF. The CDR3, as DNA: TGTGCCAGCAGCTTCGAAAACCAAGAGACCCAGTACTTC.

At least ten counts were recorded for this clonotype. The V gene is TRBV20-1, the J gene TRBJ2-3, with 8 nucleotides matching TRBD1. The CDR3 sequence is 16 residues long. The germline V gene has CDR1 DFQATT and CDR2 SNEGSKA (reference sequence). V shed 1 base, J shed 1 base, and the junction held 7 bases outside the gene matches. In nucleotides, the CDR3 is TGCAGTGCTAGAGCCGCGGACAGGGACGGCACAGATACGCAGTATTTT. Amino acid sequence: CSARAADRDGTDTQYF.

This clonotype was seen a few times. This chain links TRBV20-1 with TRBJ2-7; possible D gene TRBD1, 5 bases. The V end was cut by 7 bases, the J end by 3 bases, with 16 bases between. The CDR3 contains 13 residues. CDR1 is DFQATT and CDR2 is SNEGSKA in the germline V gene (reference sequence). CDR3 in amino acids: CSVIRGQFYEQYV. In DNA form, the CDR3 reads TGCAGTGTAATAAGGGGCCAGTTCTACGAGCAGTACGTC.

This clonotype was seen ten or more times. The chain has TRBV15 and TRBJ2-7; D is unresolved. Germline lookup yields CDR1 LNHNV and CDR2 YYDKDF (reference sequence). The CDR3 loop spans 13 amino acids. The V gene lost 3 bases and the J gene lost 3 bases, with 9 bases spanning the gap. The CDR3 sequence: CATSSAEFYEQYF. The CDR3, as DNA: TGTGCCACCAGCAGTGCGGAATTCTACGAGCAGTACTTC.

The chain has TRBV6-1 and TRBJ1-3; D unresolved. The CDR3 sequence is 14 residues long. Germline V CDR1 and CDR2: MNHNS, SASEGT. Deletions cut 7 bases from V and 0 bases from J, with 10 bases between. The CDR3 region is CASTRRNSGNTIYF. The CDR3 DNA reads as TGTGCCAGCACGCGGAGAAACTCTGGAAACACCATATATTTT.